This TCR beta chain was identified in a study of blood T cell repertoires in COVID-19. Clones were sequenced by immunoSEQ multiplex PCR, and TCRdb holds only the in-frame ones, with some missing. Of 220,000 or so clones listed, around 83% are singletons. Germline V gene sequence: CDR1 MGHDK, CDR2 SYGVNS. V lost 6 bases and J lost 4; bases outside the gene matches: 7. The CDR3 has 14 amino acids. The sample taken for sequencing was peripheral blood. The TCR comes from an elderly woman with COVID-19, enrolled during active disease. The chain recombines TRBV25-1 with TRBJ1-1, with 8 nucleotides matching TRBD1. CDR3 loop: CASRGQGRVTEAFF. CDR3 in DNA: TGTGCCAGCAGAGGACAGGGTCGGGTCACTGAAGCTTTCTTT. The variable domain in full, completed from reference TRBV25-1 and TRBJ1-1, reads EADIYQTPRYLVIGTGKKITLECSQTMGHDKMYWYQQDPGMELHLIHYSYGVNSTEKGDLSSESTVSRIRTEHFPLTLESARPSHTSQYLCASRGQGRVTEAFFGQGTRLTVV.